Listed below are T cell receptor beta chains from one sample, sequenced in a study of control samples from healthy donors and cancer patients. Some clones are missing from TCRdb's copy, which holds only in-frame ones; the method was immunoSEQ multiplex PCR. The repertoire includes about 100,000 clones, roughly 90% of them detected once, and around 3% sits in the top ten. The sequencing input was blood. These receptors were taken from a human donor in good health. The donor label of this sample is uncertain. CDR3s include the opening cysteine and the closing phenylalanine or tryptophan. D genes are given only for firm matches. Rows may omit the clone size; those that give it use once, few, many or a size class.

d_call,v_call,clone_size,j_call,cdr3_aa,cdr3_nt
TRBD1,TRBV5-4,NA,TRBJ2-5,CASSSGQGTEETQYF,TGTGCCAGCAGCTCGGGACAGGGGACGGAAGAGACCCAGTACTTC
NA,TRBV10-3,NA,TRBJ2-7,CAIGAGDTPGGEQYF,TGTGCCATCGGGGCGGGGGACACGCCCGGGGGGGAGCAGTACTTC
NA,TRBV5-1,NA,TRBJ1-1,CASSPGPIGTEAFF,TGCGCCAGCAGCCCGGGGCCGATTGGGACTGAAGCTTTCTTT
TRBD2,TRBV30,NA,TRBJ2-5,CAWTPAKVAGGEETQYF,TGTGCCTGGACTCCCGCGAAGGTAGCGGGGGGAGAAGAGACCCAGTACTTC
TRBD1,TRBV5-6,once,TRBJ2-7,CASSGATGQGSYEQYF,TGTGCCAGCAGCGGCGCCACGGGACAGGGTTCCTACGAGCAGTACTTC
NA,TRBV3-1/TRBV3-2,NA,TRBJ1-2,CASSQAAYGYTF,TGTGCCAGCAGCCAAGCCGCCTATGGCTACACCTTC
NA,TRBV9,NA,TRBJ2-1,CASSPPGVSYNEQFF,TGTGCCAGCAGCCCCCCCGGGGTATCCTACAATGAGCAGTTCTTC
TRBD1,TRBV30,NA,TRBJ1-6,CAWDRETSPLHF,TGTGCCTGGGACAGGGAGACTTCACCCCTCCACTTT
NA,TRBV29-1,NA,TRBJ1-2,CSVGPTAYGYTF,TGCAGCGTAGGGCCGACAGCTTATGGCTACACCTTC
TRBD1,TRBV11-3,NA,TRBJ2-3,CASSFKGTGAGDTQYF,TGTGCCAGCAGCTTCAAAGGGACAGGGGCAGGGGATACGCAGTATTTT
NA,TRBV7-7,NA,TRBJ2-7,CASSLGTGGSYEQYF,TGTGCTAGCAGCTTAGGTACAGGCGGATCCTACGAGCAGTACTTC